This T cell receptor (beta chain) was sequenced for a study of blood T cell repertoires in COVID-19. The overall study: The study drew acute and convalescent COVID-19 samples from the United States, Italy and Spain.

Authors' analysis steps: Scientists estimated how many nucleated cells there were by amplifying reference gene primers. Sequencing used immunoSEQ multiplex PCR; TCRdb keeps in-frame clones, though not all of them. The V and J calls and clone size are taken from that table; D and trimming were inferred from the DNA. Among 35,000 to 40,000 clones listed, around 73% were seen once. This CDR3 contains 16 residues. V shed 0 bases and J shed 2 bases, with 12 bases lying between them. Germline values: CDR1 SGDLS, CDR2 YYNGEE. Sequencing input: peripheral blood. The clonotype comes from a man between 65 and 80 years old with acute or convalescent COVID-19. The genes are TRBV9 and TRBJ1-3; weak D call: TRBD1 (5 bases). CDR3 amino acids: CASSVAVGLPGNTIYF. The DNA of the CDR3 is TGTGCCAGCAGCGTAGCAGTGGGGCTCCCTGGAAACACCATATATTTT.